Detailed here is one TCR beta chain. Assay used: immunoSEQ multiplex PCR; TCRdb lists only in-frame clones, some missing. The sample gives roughly 32,000 clones, about 80% of which show up once; around 9.5% is in the top ten. Stated time point: baseline, week 1 (first vaccination visit). As for treatment: pre-vaccination baseline after standard-of-care therapy. This sample was taken from a study of a mutant IDH1 vaccine in newly diagnosed glioma. In germline, CDR1 is SNHLY, CDR2 FYNNEI. CDR3 length equals 15 residues. After removal of 6 bases from V and 7 bases from J, the junction contained 6 bases not matched to a gene.

The chain has TRBV2 and TRBJ1-4; 12 bases are shared with TRBD1. This sequence was found in a man between 45 and 60 years old with glioma. Some clones in this sample may be carry-over from other donors' samples. The specimen was peripheral blood mononuclear cells (PBMCs), collected from a glioma patient treated with radiotherapy, temozolomide or both. The CDR3 region has the DNA TGTGCCAGCAGCTCCCGGGACAGGGGGCTTGAAAAACTGTTTTTT. It codes for CASSSRDRGLEKLFF.